This TCR beta chain emerged from a study of immune cell composition in non-small cell lung cancer. On the study more broadly: Histologic subtype was mainly adenocarcinoma or squamous cell carcinoma. Whole-study results and caveats: Clones >0.5% enriched in tumour were rarer in adenocarcinoma (roughly 35%) than squamous (about 80%). TIL tumour reactivity correlated with maximal tumour-associated clone frequency in adenocarcinoma. Tumour TCR-beta clonality was not significantly tied to smoking pack-years.

This clone was found once. Its specificity is not known. The germline V gene has CDR1 MNHNS and CDR2 SASEGT. CDR3 length equals 14 residues. V was pared by 8 bases and J by 3 bases, with 6 bases of the junction left unmatched. Clones were sequenced by immunoSEQ multiplex PCR, and TCRdb holds only the in-frame ones, with some missing. The sample holds roughly 8,000 clones, about 64% seen once. Source material: lung tumor tissue. This TCR was sampled from a human donor with non-small cell lung cancer. The chain links TRBV6-1 to TRBJ2-2, with 7 bases fitting TRBD2. The CDR3 sequence: CASRLAAYTGELFF. The CDR3 DNA is TGTGCCAGCCGACTAGCAGCGTACACCGGGGAGCTGTTTTTT.